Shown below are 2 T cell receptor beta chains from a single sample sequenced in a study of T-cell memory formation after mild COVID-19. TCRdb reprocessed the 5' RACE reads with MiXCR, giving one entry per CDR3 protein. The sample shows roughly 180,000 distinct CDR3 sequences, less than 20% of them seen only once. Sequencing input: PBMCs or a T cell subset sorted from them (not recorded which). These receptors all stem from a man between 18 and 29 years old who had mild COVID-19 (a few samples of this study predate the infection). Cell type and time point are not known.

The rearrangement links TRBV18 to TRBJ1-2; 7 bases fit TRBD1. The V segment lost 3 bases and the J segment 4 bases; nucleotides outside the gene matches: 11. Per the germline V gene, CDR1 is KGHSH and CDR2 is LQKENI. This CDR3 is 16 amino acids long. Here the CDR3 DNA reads TGTGCCAGCTCACCCGACCACAGGGGCGTAGTCTATGGCTACACCTTC. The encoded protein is CASSPDHRGVVYGYTF.

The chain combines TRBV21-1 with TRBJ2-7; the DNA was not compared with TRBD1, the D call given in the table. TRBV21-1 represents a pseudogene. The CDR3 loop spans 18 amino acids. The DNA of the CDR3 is TGTGCCAGCAACAACACCACCCCCCCCAGGGACAGCTCCTACGAGCAGTACGTC. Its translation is CASNNTTPPRDSSYEQYV.